This note documents a single TCR beta chain sequence. Its target is unknown. Tumor tissue was collected at baseline, before treatment began. TCRdb keeps only in-frame clones here, not all; method: immunoSEQ multiplex PCR. The repertoire has 6,500 to 7,500 clones, approximately 75% of them found once; the top ten carry 25% to 35%. These data come from a study of circulating tumor DNA in untreated peripheral T-cell lymphoma. General observations from the study: Tumor-specific clonotypes were found in less than 80% of patients.

CDR1 and CDR2 (germline): MNHGY, SAAAGT. V lost 0 bases to trimming and J lost 4 bases, with 19 bases between them. The CDR3 is made up of 17 amino acids. The receptor comes from a human donor with peripheral T-cell lymphoma. The specimen sequenced was tumor tissue. V usage is TRBV6-8 and J usage is TRBJ2-7, with D possibly TRBD2 on 6 matching bases. CDR3 nucleotides: TGTGCCAGCAGTTACTCGAGAGGTCGGAGGGGAGTGTACGAGCAGTACTTC. Translation: CASSYSRGRRGVYEQYF.